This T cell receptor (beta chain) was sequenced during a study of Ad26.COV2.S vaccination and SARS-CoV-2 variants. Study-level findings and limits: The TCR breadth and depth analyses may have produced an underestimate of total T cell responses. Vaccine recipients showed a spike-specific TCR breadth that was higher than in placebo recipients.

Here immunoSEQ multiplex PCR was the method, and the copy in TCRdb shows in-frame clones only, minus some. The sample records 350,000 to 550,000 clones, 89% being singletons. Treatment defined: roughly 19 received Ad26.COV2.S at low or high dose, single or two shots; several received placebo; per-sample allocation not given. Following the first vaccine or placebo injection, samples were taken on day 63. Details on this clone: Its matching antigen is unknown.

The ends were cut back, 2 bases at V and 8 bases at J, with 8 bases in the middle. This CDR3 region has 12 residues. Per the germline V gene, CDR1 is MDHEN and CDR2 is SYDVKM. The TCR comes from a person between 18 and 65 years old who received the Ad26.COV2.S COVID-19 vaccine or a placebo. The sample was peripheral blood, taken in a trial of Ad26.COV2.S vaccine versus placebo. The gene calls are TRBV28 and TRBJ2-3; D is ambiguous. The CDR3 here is CASSLTIPTQYF. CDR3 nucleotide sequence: TGTGCCAGCAGTTTAACCATCCCTACGCAGTATTTT.